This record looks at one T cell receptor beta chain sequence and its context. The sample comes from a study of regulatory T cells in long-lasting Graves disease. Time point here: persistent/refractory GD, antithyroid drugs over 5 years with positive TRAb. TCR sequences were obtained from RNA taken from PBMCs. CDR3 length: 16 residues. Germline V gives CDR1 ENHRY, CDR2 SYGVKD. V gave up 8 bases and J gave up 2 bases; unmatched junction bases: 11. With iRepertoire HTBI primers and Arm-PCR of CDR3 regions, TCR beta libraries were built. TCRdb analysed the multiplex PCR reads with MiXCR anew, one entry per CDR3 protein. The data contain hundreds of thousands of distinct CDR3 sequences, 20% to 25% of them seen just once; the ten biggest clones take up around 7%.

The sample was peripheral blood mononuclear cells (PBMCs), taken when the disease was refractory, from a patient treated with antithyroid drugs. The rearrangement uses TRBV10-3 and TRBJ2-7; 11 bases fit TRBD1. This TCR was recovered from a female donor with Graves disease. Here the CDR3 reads CAIARSPGQGAYEQYF. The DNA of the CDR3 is TGTGCCATCGCCCGGTCCCCGGGACAGGGGGCCTACGAGCAGTACTTC.